This T cell receptor (beta chain) was profiled in a study of shared clonotypes between healthy human individuals. Clones were sequenced by immunoSEQ multiplex PCR, and TCRdb holds only the in-frame ones, with some missing. The sample contains approximately 980,000 clones, about 80% of which appear only once. Points on this clone: The antigen is undetermined.

From germline, CDR1 is LGHNA and CDR2 YSLEER. With 0 bases clipped from V and 8 bases from J, the junction kept 13 bases outside the gene matches. The CDR3 runs 18 residues. General study results and limits: Shared across a few donors were 5% to 6% of the naive CD4 clonotypes.

This sequence originates from a man aged 18 to 30 in good health. V is TRBV4-3 and J is TRBJ2-1; 10 nucleotides agree with TRBD2. The sample taken for sequencing was memory CD4+ T cells sorted from blood. Subset indicated: CD45RA-negative fraction. The chain's CDR3 is CASSQDSPGSGRADEQFF. The CDR3 region has the DNA TGCGCCAGCAGCCAAGATAGCCCAGGGAGCGGGAGGGCTGATGAGCAGTTCTTC.